The next 20 T cell receptor beta chains were all read from a single sample in a study of blood T cells in healthy people across ages. Sample-barcoded 5' priming and a J-beta primer mix drove a second PCR of roughly 7 to 11 cycles. TCRdb ran MiXCR on the 5' RACE reads and lists one entry per CDR3 protein. Of more than 1 million distinct CDR3 sequences listed, roughly 45% are singletons. The sample comprised blood. The source is a woman aged 55-70 years in good health.

The gene calls are TRBV27 and TRBJ2-1, with TRBD1 matching 9 bases. The germline V gene has CDR1 MNHEY and CDR2 SMNVEV (reference sequence). This CDR3 has 16 residues. The V gene end was trimmed by 6 bases and the J gene end by 6 bases; junction bases not matched to a gene: 12. The CDR3 reads CASSPVGTGIVNEQFF. DNA for the CDR3: TGTGCCAGCAGCCCTGTCGGGACAGGGATCGTCAATGAGCAGTTCTTC.

This clonotype was detected many times. The V and J genes are TRBV7-2 and TRBJ2-7, with D perhaps being TRBD1 or TRBD2 (6 bases each). V was cut by 3 bases and J by 6 bases, with 24 bases left in between. Germline values: CDR1 SGHTA, CDR2 FQGNSA. The CDR3 extends over 17 amino acids. CDR3 region: CASSLIGRTVRRGEQYF. The DNA of the CDR3 is TGTGCCAGCAGCTTGATAGGTCGGACAGTCAGGAGGGGCGAGCAGTACTTC. The full variable domain, with the rest looked up from reference TRBV7-2 and TRBJ2-7, is GAGVSQSPSNKVTEKGKDVELRCDPISGHTALYWYRQSLGQGLEFLIYFQGNSAPDKSGLPSDRFSAERTGGSVSTLTIQRTQQEDSAVYLCASSLIGRTVRRGEQYFGPGTRLTVT.

The sample holds many counts of this clonotype. The CDR3 DNA sequence: TGTGCCAGCAGCCTCGGACAGGGAAGGAACTATGGCTACACCTTC. This sequence encodes CASSLGQGRNYGYTF. The rearrangement uses TRBV3-1 and TRBJ1-2, with 8 bases aligning to TRBD1. Per germline, CDR1 LGHDT and CDR2 YNNKEL (reference sequence). Trimming removed 4 bases from V and 2 bases from J; junction bases left unmatched: 6. This CDR3 spans 15 amino acids.

In its sample, this clonotype was seen a few times. The V and J genes are TRBV6-1 and TRBJ1-6; 7 bases line up with TRBD1. CDR1 MNHNS and CDR2 SASEGT come from the germline V gene. Trimming cost V 4 bases and J 9 bases; bases outside gene matches: 15. The CDR3 consists of 17 residues. The CDR3 DNA follows: TGTGCCAGCAGTGCCTTGACGACAGGGACGACCGGTTCACCCCTCCACTTT. This translates into CASSALTTGTTGSPLHF.

This clonotype occurred a few times. J is TRBJ2-7 and V is TRBV20-1; 7 positions agree with TRBD2. V dropped 0 bases and J dropped 1; count of bases not matched to a gene: 15. The CDR3 spans 18 residues. Germline V gene sequence: CDR1 DFQATT, CDR2 SNEGSKA (reference sequence). The CDR3 DNA follows: TGCAGTGCTAGAGATCGCTGGGCAAGAGCGGGACCTTCCTACGAGCAGTACTTC. This translates into CSARDRWARAGPSYEQYF.

The rearrangement joins TRBV5-6 to TRBJ2-1, with D unresolved. Deletions cut 2 bases from V and 10 bases from J, with 19 bases between. The germline V gene has CDR1 SGHDT and CDR2 YYEEEE. The CDR3 has 15 amino acids. CDR3 amino acids: CASSFLTGRSWEQFF. The CDR3, as DNA: TGTGCCAGCAGCTTCTTAACGGGTCGATCGTGGGAGCAGTTCTTC.

Notes on this clonotype: With a much larger clone just one base away, this may be a read error. The rearrangement uses TRBV5-1 and TRBJ2-5, with 10 bases aligning to TRBD2. Germline CDR1 and CDR2: SGHRS and YFSETQ. Trimming removed 4 bases from V and 11 bases from J; junction bases left unmatched: 11. CDR3 size: 14 residues. The CDR3 DNA reads as TGCGCCAGCAGCGGGGGACTAGCGACGGAAGAGCAGTACTTC. This gives the protein CASSGGLATEEQYF.

The V call is TRBV29-1, the J call TRBJ2-7, with 7 bases fitting TRBD1. Germline CDR1 reads SQVTM; CDR2 reads ANQGSEA. The CDR3 runs to 12 residues. J gave up 5 bases and V 6 bases, and 7 bases lay outside the gene matches. The CDR3 bases are TGCAGCGTCACGACAGGGACCCACGAGCAGTACTTC. Translating it yields CSVTTGTHEQYF.

In this sample, this clonotype turned up once. The rearrangement links TRBV27 to TRBJ2-2, with 7 bases matching TRBD1. From germline, CDR1 is MNHEY and CDR2 SMNVEV (reference sequence). V lost 5 bases to trimming and J lost 6 bases; unmatched junction nucleotides: 3. The CDR3 spans 13 residues. This CDR3 reads CASSVQGAGELFF. The CDR3 DNA reads as TGTGCCAGCAGTGTGCAGGGGGCCGGGGAGCTGTTTTTT.

The V call is TRBV7-9, the J call TRBJ2-5; tentative D call: TRBD1 (6 bases). The CDR3 consists of 14 residues. CDR1 and CDR2 (germline): SEHNR, FQNEAQ (reference sequence). With 5 bases removed from V and 4 bases from J, the gap between germline ends came to 14 bases. Written as DNA, the CDR3 is TGTGCCAGCAGCGAGGCAGGGGCTCGAGAGACCCAGTACTTC. Its translation: CASSEAGARETQYF.

This clonotype came up a few times. The chain couples TRBV20-1 to TRBJ2-4; D gene uncertain. The J call may be faulty, since TRBJ2-7 better matches the DNA end. This CDR3 region has 10 residues. Germline V gene data show CDR1 as DFQATT and CDR2 as SNEGSKA (reference sequence). The DNA for the CDR3 is TGCAGTGCTAGTGATCTCGAGCAGTACTTC. Amino acid sequence: CSASDLEQYF.

The chain has TRBV5-1 and TRBJ2-1, with unresolved D. V was trimmed by 0 bases and J by 6 bases, leaving 4 bases between them. The CDR3 totals 12 residues. Germline V lookup: CDR1 SGHRS, CDR2 YFSETQ. Written as DNA, the CDR3 is TGCGCCAGCAGCTTGGAGCTCAATGAGCAGTTCTTC. This gives the protein CASSLELNEQFF.

In the case of this clonotype: This may stem from a read error, because a much larger clone lies one nucleotide away. The chain has TRBV20-1 and TRBJ2-3; D call uncertain. This CDR3 comprises 11 residues. CDR1 is DFQATT and CDR2 is SNEGSKA in the germline V gene (reference sequence). DNA of the CDR3: TGCATTGCTCCTCGGGCAGATACGCAGTATTTT. It translates to CIAPRADTQYF.

The chain recombines TRBV6-5 with TRBJ2-1; D unresolved. The CDR3 length is 16 residues. Germline loops: CDR1 MNHEY, CDR2 SVGAGI. Trimming cost V 6 bases and J 2 bases, with 17 bases left between them. The CDR3 is CASSFLVSVPYNEQFF. The CDR3 DNA is TGTGCCAGCAGCTTCTTGGTATCGGTTCCCTACAATGAGCAGTTCTTC.

V usage is TRBV9 and J usage is TRBJ1-1; tentatively, D is TRBD1 (5 bases). The V and J ends lost 3 bases and 1 base respectively, with 16 bases between them. Germline V lookup: CDR1 SGDLS, CDR2 YYNGEE. The CDR3 is 16 residues long. This CDR3 is CASSAQRGSRNTEAFF. CDR3 DNA: TGTGCCAGCAGCGCTCAGAGGGGCTCCCGGAACACTGAAGCTTTCTTT.

V usage is TRBV20-1 and J usage is TRBJ2-5; TRBD2 matches at 11 bases. Germline-derived CDR1 and CDR2 are DFQATT and SNEGSKA (reference sequence). The CDR3 is 16 amino acids. V gave up 2 bases and J gave up 5 bases; unmatched junction bases: 10. CDR3 bases: TGCAGTGCTAGACTTAGTAGCGGGAGGGCGCGGGAGACCCAGTACTTC. It encodes CSARLSSGRARETQYF.

The V call is TRBV20-1, the J call TRBJ2-1; D remains ambiguous. The germline gives CDR1 DFQATT, CDR2 SNEGSKA (reference sequence). Trimming took off 0 bases at V and 7 bases at J, with 10 bases between the two ends. This CDR3 is built from 13 residues. CDR3 sequence: CSARETSRNEQFF. In DNA form, the CDR3 reads TGCAGTGCTAGAGAGACCTCCAGGAATGAGCAGTTCTTC.

The rearrangement joins TRBV27 to TRBJ2-3; TRBD2 aligns across 7 bases. V dropped 2 bases and J dropped 2; count of bases not matched to a gene: 7. Germline lookup yields CDR1 MNHEY and CDR2 SMNVEV (reference sequence). The CDR3 is 16 amino acids. CDR3 sequence reads: CASSLKASGITDTQYF. CDR3 DNA sequence: TGTGCCAGCAGTTTAAAGGCTAGCGGAATCACAGATACGCAGTATTTT.

The V call is TRBV4-1, the J call TRBJ1-5, with a tentative D call TRBD1 (5 bases). Looked up from germline, CDR1 is MGHRA and CDR2 is YSYEKL. With 4 bases removed from V and 15 bases from J, the gap between germline ends came to 19 bases. CDR3 length equals 13 residues. As DNA, the CDR3 is TGCGCCAGCAGCCCCTCCTCGGGAGCAGGGAGGCATTTT. The encoded protein is CASSPSSGAGRHF.

This clonotype was observed a handful of times. V gene TRBV15 combines with J gene TRBJ2-1; the D is unclear. The CDR3 is 16 residues long. The germline CDR1 and CDR2 sequences are LNHNV and YYDKDF (reference sequence). V shed 0 bases and J shed 6 bases, with 15 bases lying between them. This chain's CDR3 is CATSREALSPLNEQFF. The DNA for the CDR3 is TGTGCCACCAGCAGAGAGGCTCTATCACCTCTCAATGAGCAGTTCTTC.